This TCR beta chain was sequenced for a study of blood T cell repertoires in COVID-19. Looking at the study overall: Acute and convalescent COVID-19 specimens originated in the United States, Italy and Spain. PBMCs, B-cell-depleted T cells, or T cells provided the cDNA or gDNA that made up the material.

Under the authors' procedure: Amplification from reference gene primers served as the basis for estimated nucleated cell counts. Assay: immunoSEQ multiplex PCR; the TCRdb copy retains only in-frame clones and omits some. Clone size and the V and J calls come from that table; the DNA yielded D and trimming. The sample records approximately 85,000 clones, approximately 80% being singletons. A remark on this clone: This CDR3 is also generated by other DNA sequences in the sample.

CDR3 size: 14 residues. Germline values: CDR1 KGHSH, CDR2 LQKENI. The V segment lost 0 bases and the J segment 5 bases; nucleotides outside the gene matches: 3. The chain couples TRBV18 to TRBJ2-7; 8 bases are shared with TRBD2. The sequencing input was peripheral blood. The TCR sequence derives from a woman in her seventies with active or convalescent COVID-19. The CDR3 DNA is TGTGCCAGCTCACCACCCAGCGGGGGCAACGAGCAGTACTTC. It specifies CASSPPSGGNEQYF. The complete variable domain, with remaining parts taken from reference TRBV18 and TRBJ2-7, reads NAGVMQNPRHLVRRRGQEARLRCSPMKGHSHVYWYRQLPEEGLKFMVYLQKENIIDESGMPKERFSAEFPKEGPSILRIQQVVRGDSAAYFCASSPPSGGNEQYFGPGTRLTVT.